Sequencing of this T cell receptor (beta chain) was carried out in a study of T cells in Graves' hyperthyroidism and ophthalmopathy. Study background: Blood was drawn when the patient was first diagnosed and still untreated.

The PBMCs were taken from around 10 ml of fresh peripheral blood. This CDR3 contains 15 residues. Germline V gene lookup returns CDR1 SGHRS and CDR2 YFSETQ. V was clipped by 7 bases and J by 6 bases, with 19 bases between them. This clonotype was observed a few times. The target antigen is unknown. Study results and limitations: Clonotypes that were expanded in thyroid above 0.001 mostly appeared in blood too.

There were TCR beta CDR3 regions amplified from RNA transcripts. The TCR CDR3 was amplified in a first-round RT-PCR using the HTBI primer set. TCRdb used MiXCR to reprocess the multiplex PCR reads, holding one entry per CDR3 protein. The profile shows approximately 410,000 distinct CDR3 sequences, about 15% of them singletons. The V and J genes are TRBV5-1 and TRBJ1-4; unclear D gene. Source material: blood. This receptor was obtained from a man between 18 and 35 years old with Graves' ophthalmopathy. CDR3 DNA: TGCGCCAGCTCCCAGCAGAACCGATTAGATGAAAAACTGTTTTTT. It codes for CASSQQNRLDEKLFF. The full variable domain, completed using reference TRBV5-1 and TRBJ1-4, is KAGVTQTPRYLIKTRGQQVTLSCSPISGHRSVSWYQQTPGQGLQFLFEYFSETQRNKGNFPGRFSGRQFSNSRSEMNVSTLELGDSALYLCASSQQNRLDEKLFFGSGTQLSVL.